These T cell receptor beta chains were read from a single sample in a study of shared clonotypes between healthy human individuals. The protocol was immunoSEQ multiplex PCR, while the TCRdb copy is restricted to in-frame clones and leaves out a portion. The table shows hundreds of thousands of clones, with 90% to 96% occurring only once. Specimen: naive CD4+ T cells sorted from blood. These receptors were taken from a woman younger than 45 in good health. CDR3s leave out the opening cysteine and the closing phenylalanine or tryptophan.

J: TRBJ2-7
V: TRBV4-1
CDR3: ASSQVLTGGRHEQY

J: TRBJ2-7
V: TRBV10-3
CDR3: AISEVGLASGLGGEQY

J: TRBJ2-5
V: TRBV1
CDR3: TSSQSLAGEQETQY

J: TRBJ2-1
V: TRBV7-8
CDR3: ASSSSAGYYNEQF

J: TRBJ2-7
V: TRBV6-5
CDR3: ASSLTSGEPYEQY

J: TRBJ2-7
V: TRBV28
CDR3: ASSGIYEQY

J: TRBJ2-7
V: TRBV9
CDR3: ASSGQTLDEQY

J: TRBJ2-1
V: TRBV28
CDR3: ASSLYWSGGGNEQF

J: TRBJ2-3
V: TRBV5-1
CDR3: ASRVGLTSSTDTQY

J: TRBJ2-3
V: TRBV6-5
CDR3: ASSYRLAGGADTQY

J: TRBJ2-7
V: TRBV14
CDR3: ASSQGTGRRV

J: TRBJ1-4
V: TRBV25-1
CDR3: ASSDLREKLF

J: TRBJ2-7
V: TRBV2
CDR3: ASSEMGDSYEQY

J: TRBJ2-1
V: TRBV27
CDR3: ASRPQWEGNNEQF

J: TRBJ2-3
V: TRBV2
CDR3: ASSGGLAGPNTDTQY

J: TRBJ2-6
V: TRBV11-3
CDR3: ASSPGGSGANVLT

J: TRBJ1-4
V: TRBV5-6
CDR3: ASSLSGGHNEKLF

J: TRBJ2-2
V: TRBV5-4
CDR3: ASSLEGLAGNTGELF

J: TRBJ2-1
V: TRBV4-1
CDR3: ASSQRELAGGVSYNEQF

J: TRBJ1-5
V: TRBV7-9
CDR3: ASSSTRTGMDNQPQH

J: TRBJ1-1
V: TRBV29-1
CDR3: SVAGLGESEAF

J: TRBJ2-1
V: TRBV11-3
CDR3: ASSLGLRREGLVYNDEQF

J: TRBJ1-5
V: TRBV2
CDR3: ASSRTAQDQPQH

J: TRBJ2-1
V: TRBV6-4
CDR3: ASSETGRTYNEQF

J: TRBJ2-3
V: TRBV7-2
CDR3: ASSLKGGGGSTDTQY

J: TRBJ1-1
V: TRBV28
CDR3: ASSSRMNTEAF

J: TRBJ2-7
V: TRBV27
CDR3: ASRLLVKAEQY

J: TRBJ1-2
V: TRBV28
CDR3: ASSLTGSNYGYT

J: TRBJ1-2
V: TRBV5-4
CDR3: ASSGGQGGGYT

J: TRBJ1-5
V: TRBV9
CDR3: ASSVGFGGGQPQH